The 31 T cell receptor beta chains in this list originate from one sample, sequenced in a study of blood T cells in healthy people across ages. Primed by a sample-barcoded 5' primer and a J-beta primer mix, a second PCR proceeded for 7 to 11 cycles. TCRdb re-called the 5' RACE reads with MiXCR, one entry per CDR3 protein. Here the sample spans 1.5 million to 2 million distinct CDR3 sequences, around half being singletons. What was sequenced was blood. These receptor sequences come from a woman aged 40-49 years in good health.

The chain is built from TRBV20-1 and TRBJ1-4; D is unresolved. V lost 5 bases and J lost 0, with 16 bases in between. This CDR3 is built from 16 residues. CDR1 DFQATT and CDR2 SNEGSKA come from the germline V gene (reference sequence). CDR3 DNA: TGCAGTGCTCTAGACATTCTCAGTGCAACTAATGAAAAACTGTTTTTT. Translated: CSALDILSATNEKLFF.

V and J are TRBV7-2 and TRBJ1-2; no firm D call. V lost 3 bases and J lost 5, with 16 bases in between. CDR3 length equals 15 residues. Germline V lookup: CDR1 SGHTA, CDR2 FQGNSA. As DNA, the CDR3 is TGTGCCAGCAGCTTCCGATCCCTGGATAGGTATGGCTACACCTTC. Translating gives CASSFRSLDRYGYTF.

This chain connects TRBV29-1 to TRBJ1-1; tentative D call: TRBD1 (5 bases). V lost 7 bases and J lost 5, with 20 bases in between. This CDR3 is built from 14 residues. Germline CDR1 reads SQVTM; CDR2 reads ANQGSEA. The chain's CDR3 is CSAGPEGYRTEAFF. The CDR3 nucleotides are TGCAGCGCCGGACCCGAGGGGTATAGGACTGAAGCTTTCTTT.

This clonotype turned up a few times. V gene TRBV3-1 combines with J gene TRBJ2-5, with D perhaps TRBD1 or TRBD2 (5 bases each). The CDR3 has 12 amino acids. Trimming cost V 4 bases and J 11 bases, with 14 bases left between them. The germline CDR1 and CDR2 sequences are LGHDT and YNNKEL (reference sequence). For the CDR3, the DNA is TGTGCCAGCAGCCGGGGGAGAAGTGAGCAGTACTTC. It is translated as CASSRGRSEQYF.

The rearrangement uses TRBV6-4 and TRBJ2-7, with a weak D call TRBD1 (6 bases). CDR3 length equals 16 residues. Germline CDR1 MRHNA, CDR2 SNTAGT. The V end was cut by 0 bases, the J end by 7 bases, with 19 bases between. CDR3 nucleotide sequence: TGTGCCAGCAGTGACTCGCAAGCAGGGGAGTGCAATGAGCAGTACTTC. Translation gives CASSDSQAGECNEQYF.

V and J are TRBV4-2 and TRBJ1-1; weak D call: TRBD1 (5 bases). Germline CDR1 is LGHNA and CDR2 is YNFKEQ. The CDR3 contains 15 residues. V lost 0 bases and J lost 3, with 11 bases in between. This chain's CDR3 is CASSQDGGADTEAFF. The CDR3 nucleotides are TGTGCCAGCAGCCAAGATGGTGGGGCGGACACTGAAGCTTTCTTT.

Concerning this clonotype itself: Its ends do not fully match the called genes, so a read error is possible. The V and J genes are TRBV7-2 and TRBJ2-5; D call uncertain. CDR3 length: 11 residues. Germline V lookup: CDR1 SGHTA, CDR2 FQGNSA. The chain's CDR3 is CAGRFKETQYF. As DNA, the CDR3 is TGTGCCGGCAGATTTAAAGAGACCCAGTACTTC.

The chain carries TRBV18 and TRBJ1-5; 7 bases line up with TRBD1. In germline, CDR1 is KGHSH, CDR2 LQKENI. This CDR3 contains 18 residues. The V and J ends lost 2 bases and 0 bases, in that order; junction bases with no gene match: 10. The CDR3: CASSPVNTGQSSNQPQHF. The CDR3 region has the DNA TGTGCCAGCTCACCAGTAAATACGGGACAGAGTAGCAATCAGCCCCAGCATTTT.

This clonotype was detected only a few times. The CDR3 coding sequence is TGTGCCAGCAGTTACGAGGCAGGGTCCACAGATACGCAGTATTTT. Translated, it gives CASSYEAGSTDTQYF. The J gene is TRBJ2-3, the V gene TRBV6-6; D perhaps matches TRBD1 (5 bases). With 2 bases removed from V and 2 bases from J, the gap between germline ends came to 11 bases. The V gene's germline CDR1 is MNHNY and CDR2 SVGAGI (reference sequence). This CDR3 comprises 15 residues.

This clonotype was seen more than once but under ten times. The chain combines TRBV7-9 with TRBJ1-6, with D maybe TRBD1 (6 bases). Germline CDR1 is SEHNR and CDR2 is FQNEAQ (reference sequence). The CDR3 spans 15 residues. With 6 bases removed from V and 0 bases from J, the gap between germline ends came to 9 bases. In DNA, the CDR3 is TGTGCCAGCAGTTCCAGGGGCTCCTATAATTCACCCCTCCACTTT. This sequence encodes CASSSRGSYNSPLHF.

This chain links TRBV24-1 with TRBJ2-5; 7 bases agree with TRBD1. The tail of the sequence fits TRBJ2-4 better, so the J call may be wrong. The CDR3 spans 17 residues. Germline CDR1 reads KGHDR; CDR2 reads SFDVKD. CDR3 DNA: TGTGCCACCAGTGATGCCGGGAACTCACAGGGGAAAAACATTCAGTACTTC. Amino acid sequence: CATSDAGNSQGKNIQYF.

This clonotype has a count of ten or more. CDR3 in DNA: TGCAGTGCTAGAGATCCGGGACTTGATACGCAGTATTTT. Amino acid sequence: CSARDPGLDTQYF. The chain carries TRBV20-1 and TRBJ2-3, with a tentative D call TRBD2 (6 bases). This CDR3 has 13 residues. Germline V lookup: CDR1 DFQATT, CDR2 SNEGSKA (reference sequence). Trimming took off 0 bases at V and 6 bases at J, with 10 bases between the two ends.

This clonotype was seen only a few times. The chain uses TRBV5-1 and TRBJ2-7; D not certain. With 5 bases removed from V and 5 bases from J, the gap between germline ends came to 14 bases. Germline V lookup: CDR1 SGHRS, CDR2 YFSETQ. The CDR3 contains 13 residues. The CDR3 protein is CASRTSELNEQYF. The CDR3 DNA follows: TGCGCCAGCAGGACTTCCGAGTTGAACGAGCAGTACTTC. Full variable domain (outside the CDR3, taken from reference TRBV5-1 and TRBJ2-7): KAGVTQTPRYLIKTRGQQVTLSCSPISGHRSVSWYQQTPGQGLQFLFEYFSETQRNKGNFPGRFSGRQFSNSRSEMNVSTLELGDSALYLCASRTSELNEQYFGPGTRLTVT.

The gene calls are TRBV13 and TRBJ2-3, with D possibly being TRBD1 (6 bases). The germline V gene encodes CDR1 PRHDT and CDR2 FYEKMQ (reference sequence). This CDR3 has 13 amino acids. The ends were cut back, 7 bases at V and 10 bases at J, with 18 bases in the middle. The CDR3 coding sequence is TGTGCCAGCACCATAGGGGGTGGGAGCGCGCAGTATTTT. As protein: CASTIGGGSAQYF.

This chain connects TRBV3-1 to TRBJ2-5; tentative D call: TRBD2 (5 bases). The CDR3 is 13 residues long. Between the trimmed V and J ends, which lost 8 bases and 4 bases, there was a span of 14 bases. The V gene's germline CDR1 is LGHDT and CDR2 YNNKEL (reference sequence). The CDR3 sequence is CASGGLARETQYF. CDR3 DNA sequence: TGTGCCAGCGGTGGACTGGCGCGAGAGACCCAGTACTTC.

In this sample, this clonotype turned up a few times. V and J are TRBV28 and TRBJ2-7, with TRBD1 matching over 8 bases. CDR1 is MDHEN and CDR2 is SYDVKM in the germline V gene. The length of the CDR3 is 12 residues. V shed 7 bases, J shed 6 bases, and the junction held 5 bases outside the gene matches. Here the CDR3 reads CASKTGVGEQYF. DNA for the CDR3: TGTGCCAGCAAGACAGGGGTGGGCGAGCAGTACTTC.

This sequence joins TRBV3-1 and TRBJ1-6, with unresolved D. This CDR3 comprises 14 residues. Germline assignment: CDR1 LGHDT and CDR2 YNNKEL (reference sequence). V was shortened by 0 bases and J by 7 bases, with 7 bases between the two germline ends. CDR3 sequence (DNA): TGTGCCAGCAGCCAAGATTACTCCAATTCACCCCTCCACTTT. Translating gives CASSQDYSNSPLHF.

This chain joins TRBV6-1 and TRBJ2-5; D might be TRBD1 (5 bases). CDR1 is MNHNS and CDR2 is SASEGT in the germline V gene. Trimming took 6 bases from V and 5 from J, leaving 19 bases between them. The length of the CDR3 is 15 residues. The CDR3 is CASSPVDKGRETQYF. CDR3 DNA sequence: TGTGCCAGCAGCCCTGTGGACAAGGGTAGGGAGACCCAGTACTTC.

The gene calls are TRBV7-2 and TRBJ2-7; 9 nucleotides align to TRBD2. The CDR3 totals 16 residues. Trimming took 4 bases from V and 0 from J; bases not matched to a gene: 7. Germline-derived CDR1 and CDR2 are SGHTA and FQGNSA. CDR3 region: CASSSGTSTSSYEQYF. CDR3 coding DNA: TGTGCCAGCAGCTCGGGGACTAGCACCAGCTCCTACGAGCAGTACTTC. Variable domain in full (rest from reference TRBV7-2 and TRBJ2-7): GAGVSQSPSNKVTEKGKDVELRCDPISGHTALYWYRQSLGQGLEFLIYFQGNSAPDKSGLPSDRFSAERTGGSVSTLTIQRTQQEDSAVYLCASSSGTSTSSYEQYFGPGTRLTVT.

This sequence joins TRBV6-2 or TRBV6-3 and TRBJ2-1; 8 bases line up with TRBD2. The trim removed 0 bases at V and 7 bases at J, leaving 5 bases unmatched. The CDR3 has 15 amino acids. Germline-derived CDR1 and CDR2 are MNHEY and SVGEGT. CDR3 in DNA: TGTGCCAGCAGTTACTCGATTCGGGGGGGAAATGAGCAGTTCTTC. Translating it yields CASSYSIRGGNEQFF.

This clonotype was seen a handful of times. V is TRBV11-2 and J is TRBJ2-1; no firm D call. Germline V gene sequence: CDR1 SGHAT, CDR2 FQNNGV. The CDR3 consists of 13 residues. V dropped 0 bases and J dropped 15 bases, with 15 bases sitting between them. CDR3 region: CASSLDEAGRLFF. The CDR3, as DNA: TGTGCCAGCAGCTTAGATGAGGCCGGGCGACTGTTCTTC.

The V call is TRBV4-2, the J call TRBJ1-6; D gene uncertain. The CDR3 extends over 16 amino acids. V was cut by 1 base and J by 5 bases, with 12 bases left in between. Germline V gives CDR1 LGHNA, CDR2 YNFKEQ. The CDR3 is CASSQVSASNNSPLHF. CDR3 DNA: TGTGCCAGCAGCCAAGTATCGGCCAGCAATAATTCACCCCTCCACTTT.

This clonotype showed up just a few times. This chain links TRBV4-3 with TRBJ2-7, with D unclear. The ends were cut back, 0 bases at V and 0 bases at J, with 9 bases in the middle. The CDR3 loop spans 15 amino acids. Germline-derived CDR1 and CDR2 are LGHNA and YSLEER. The chain's CDR3 is CASSQELRSSYEQYF. CDR3 coding DNA: TGCGCCAGCAGCCAAGAGTTGCGAAGCTCCTACGAGCAGTACTTC.

Here the CDR3 reads CSARTGGRGPYNEQFF. The CDR3 DNA reads as TGCAGTGCTCGCACGGGGGGGCGGGGACCCTACAATGAGCAGTTCTTC. The chain carries TRBV20-1 and TRBJ2-1, with 8 positions matching TRBD2. CDR3 length: 16 amino acids. V shed 5 bases, J shed 2 bases, and the junction held 11 bases outside the gene matches. In germline, CDR1 is DFQATT, CDR2 SNEGSKA (reference sequence).

The rearrangement links TRBV27 to TRBJ2-7, with D uncertain. The CDR3 loop spans 15 amino acids. Germline V gene sequence: CDR1 MNHEY, CDR2 SMNVEV (reference sequence). The V gene lost 7 bases and the J gene lost 0 bases, with 16 bases spanning the gap. The CDR3 sequence is CASTPQVGFSYEQYF. CDR3 DNA sequence: TGTGCCAGCACCCCGCAAGTGGGATTCTCCTACGAGCAGTACTTC.

This clonotype has only a few counts. This chain links TRBV7-2 with TRBJ2-1, with D maybe TRBD2 (6 bases). Germline CDR1 SGHTA, CDR2 FQGNSA. V gave up 1 base and J gave up 8 bases, with 15 bases separating them. The CDR3 has 15 amino acids. The CDR3 here is CASSLVTGLKDEQFF. In DNA form, the CDR3 reads TGTGCCAGCAGCTTAGTAACGGGACTCAAGGATGAGCAGTTCTTC. Together with reference TRBV7-2 and TRBJ2-1, the CDR3 gives the full variable domain: GAGVSQSPSNKVTEKGKDVELRCDPISGHTALYWYRQSLGQGLEFLIYFQGNSAPDKSGLPSDRFSAERTGGSVSTLTIQRTQQEDSAVYLCASSLVTGLKDEQFFGPGTRLTVL.

V usage is TRBV5-5 and J usage is TRBJ2-4; TRBD2 matches at 10 bases. Germline V CDR1 and CDR2: SGHKS, YYEKEE (reference sequence). V lost 1 base, J lost 7 bases, and 8 bases stayed unmatched. The CDR3 loop spans 16 amino acids. The CDR3: CASSLFRAGGQNIQYF. In nucleotides, the CDR3 is TGTGCCAGCAGCTTGTTTCGAGCGGGGGGGCAGAACATTCAGTACTTC.

This clonotype has more than one count but fewer than ten. This chain links TRBV7-2 with TRBJ2-3, with D possibly TRBD2 on 5 matching bases. Germline V lookup: CDR1 SGHTA, CDR2 FQGNSA. V was shortened by 0 bases and J by 7 bases, with 11 bases between the two germline ends. The CDR3 loop spans 14 amino acids. CDR3 amino acids: CASSLALRGNTQYF. CDR3 in DNA: TGTGCCAGCAGCTTAGCCCTCCGGGGAAATACGCAGTATTTT.

The chain joins TRBV10-3 to TRBJ2-5, with D unclear. The CDR3 has 12 amino acids. Germline V gene lookup returns CDR1 ENHRY and CDR2 SYGVKD. V shed 8 bases and J shed 2 bases, with 9 bases lying between them. CDR3 sequence (DNA): TGTGCCATCGGTCACAGTCAAGAGACCCAGTACTTC. This gives the protein CAIGHSQETQYF.

CDR3 in DNA: TGTGCCAGCAGAAGCCTGGGGCCCCTAGAGACCCAGTACTTC. Its protein is CASRSLGPLETQYF. This sequence joins TRBV28 and TRBJ2-5; possible D gene TRBD1, 5 bases. Germline-derived CDR1 and CDR2 are MDHEN and SYDVKM. The CDR3 has 14 residues. Deletions cut 6 bases from V and 4 bases from J, with 15 bases between.

The chain couples TRBV7-3 to TRBJ1-1; D gene unclear. Trimming shortened V by 2 bases and J by 5 bases, and 12 bases separated the two germline ends. The CDR3 has 14 amino acids. Germline values: CDR1 SGHTA, CDR2 FQGTGA. The CDR3 region is CASSLEALGTEAFF. CDR3 bases: TGTGCCAGCAGCTTAGAGGCTTTGGGTACTGAAGCTTTCTTT.